This is a list of T cell receptor beta chains from one sample in a study of human T cells and chemical hapten exposure. Each CDR3 protein gets one entry after TCRdb re-called the RACE reads with MiXCR. In the table there are around 300,000 distinct CDR3 sequences, around 7.7% of which are singletons. Source: whole blood, taken in connection with sensitization to the hapten diphenylcyclopropenone (DPC). These receptors originate from a man aged 18 to 35 with alopecia areata. Some clones in this sample may be carry-over from other donors' samples. The CDR3 runs from the conserved cysteine through the conserved F or W. A D gene is named only where the DNA matches it firmly. Rows give clone size only sometimes, using once, few, many, or a class for an expanded clone.

TRBJ1-1,TRBV10-3,many,TRBD1,CAISGRDRENTEAFF,TGTGCCATCAGTGGGAGGGACAGAGAGAACACTGAAGCTTTCTTT
TRBJ2-3,TRBV4-3,few,-,CASSQFGPSGNTDTQYF,TGCGCCAGCAGCCAATTCGGGCCCAGCGGAAACACAGATACGCAGTATTTT
TRBJ1-4,TRBV5-1,few,TRBD1,CASSLGQGYEKLFF,TGCGCCAGCAGCCTGGGACAGGGATATGAAAAACTGTTTTTT
TRBJ1-1,TRBV28,many,-,CASSLPHRTWTEAFF,TGTGCCAGCAGTTTACCCCACAGGACTTGGACTGAAGCTTTCTTT
TRBJ2-1,TRBV24-1,-,TRBD2,CATSDPGLAGGDEQFF,TGTGCCACCAGTGATCCCGGACTAGCGGGGGGGGACGAGCAGTTCTTC
TRBJ2-7,TRBV28,-,TRBD2,CASSLSAGGSEQYF,TGTGCCAGCAGTTTATCAGCGGGGGGTTCCGAGCAGTACTTC
TRBJ1-6,TRBV28,few,-,CASSPAGGPNNSPLHF,TGTGCCAGCAGCCCTGCGGGGGGCCCTAATAATTCACCCCTCCACTTT
TRBJ1-2,TRBV12-3/TRBV12-4,many,-,CASSFGESYGYTF,TGTGCCAGCAGTTTTGGGGAGTCCTATGGCTACACCTTC
TRBJ2-5,TRBV29-1,few,TRBD1,CSVLRQGSFQETQYF,TGCAGCGTGCTTCGACAGGGTTCCTTCCAAGAGACCCAGTACTTC
TRBJ2-5,TRBV20-1,few,-,CSAASTGSQETQYF,TGCAGTGCAGCAAGTACAGGGTCGCAAGAGACCCAGTACTTC
TRBJ2-7,TRBV20-1,few,TRBD1,CSAPGYGTGDEQYF,TGCAGTGCGCCGGGATACGGGACAGGGGACGAGCAGTACTTC
TRBJ1-6,TRBV4-1,-,-,CASSQEPLDSPLHF,TGCGCCAGCAGCCAAGAACCGTTAGATTCACCCCTCCACTTT
TRBJ1-4,TRBV4-1,-,TRBD1,CASSHVPGQGSEKLFF,TGCGCCAGCAGCCATGTTCCGGGACAGGGGAGCGAAAAACTGTTTTTT
TRBJ1-1,TRBV2,many,-,CASTRERGRGTEAFF,TGTGCCAGCACCCGAGAACGGGGGAGAGGCACTGAAGCTTTCTTT